This T cell receptor (beta chain) was recorded in a study of T cells in Graves' hyperthyroidism and ophthalmopathy. Clinicians diagnosed patients from clinical symptoms, serum thyroxine and TRAb, thyroid ultrasound and orbital computed tomography. This clonotype was counted at least ten times. TCR beta CDR3 regions were amplified from RNA. TCR CDR3 regions were first amplified by RT-PCR with HTBI primers. TCRdb fed the multiplex PCR reads into MiXCR, producing one record per CDR3 protein. This sample has around 600,000 distinct CDR3 sequences, with over 40% found just once. With V trimmed by 4 bases and J by 7 bases, 7 bases remained unmatched. The CDR3 covers 15 residues. Germline V gene data show CDR1 as SGDLS and CDR2 as YYNGEE.

Sequences were obtained from peripheral blood or thyroid tissue (not recorded which). This TCR derives from an adult man with Graves' disease, either hyperthyroidism or ophthalmopathy (not recorded which). The genes are TRBV9 and TRBJ1-4; 10 bases match TRBD1. CDR3 in amino acids: CASSPGTGASEKLFF. In DNA, the CDR3 is TGTGCCAGCAGCCCCGGGACAGGGGCGAGTGAAAAACTGTTTTTT.